These 25 T cell receptor beta chains came from one sample sequenced in a study of Ad26.COV2.S vaccination and SARS-CoV-2 variants. Sample treatment: over 15 received Ad26.COV2.S at low or high dose, single or two shots; 5 received placebo; per-sample allocation not given. Samples were taken on day 63 after the first vaccine or placebo injection. The method was immunoSEQ multiplex PCR; TCRdb's version includes in-frame clones alone and lacks a portion of them. The repertoire has some 400,000 clones, 75% to 90% of them found once; the top ten carry about 2%. The specimen comprised peripheral blood, sampled in a trial of Ad26.COV2.S vaccine versus placebo. The receptors shown here come from a person between 18 and 65 years old who received the Ad26.COV2.S COVID-19 vaccine or a placebo.

This rearrangement joins TRBV5-8 to TRBJ2-7, with 9 bases that match TRBD2. J lost 2 bases, V lost 1 base, and 4 bases had no gene match. Germline CDR1 reads SGHTS; CDR2 reads YDEGEE. The CDR3 spans 15 residues. CDR3 sequence reads: CASSLSSSGTYEQYF. CDR3 bases: TGTGCCAGCAGCTTGTCTTCTAGCGGGACCTACGAGCAGTACTTC.

The gene calls are TRBV9 and TRBJ2-1, with unresolved D. Looked up from germline, CDR1 is SGDLS and CDR2 is YYNGEE. This CDR3 comprises 14 residues. V was cut by 0 bases and J by 5 bases, with 9 bases left in between. CDR3 nucleotide sequence: TGTGCCAGCAGCGTAGTGCCAGCTCACAATGAGCAGTTCTTC. Residues: CASSVVPAHNEQFF.

This chain connects TRBV15 to TRBJ1-4; 7 nucleotides align to TRBD1. Germline trimming cut 3 bases from V and 5 bases from J; bases unmatched to any gene: 3. Per the germline V gene, CDR1 is LNHNV and CDR2 is YYDKDF (reference sequence). This CDR3 contains 14 residues. The chain's CDR3 is CATSRGQRNEKLFF. The CDR3, as DNA: TGTGCCACCAGCAGGGGACAGAGAAATGAAAAACTGTTTTTT.

DNA of the CDR3: TGTGCCAGTAGTATATATGCGGTAACCGGGGAGCTGTTTTTT. It yields the protein CASSIYAVTGELFF. The V and J genes are TRBV19 and TRBJ2-2, with unresolved D. In germline, CDR1 is LNHDA, CDR2 SQIVND (reference sequence). The V end lost 2 bases, the J end lost 5 bases, and 9 bases lay between the germline ends. CDR3 length: 14 amino acids.

The rearrangement uses TRBV19 and TRBJ2-7; 8 positions match TRBD2. CDR1 is LNHDA and CDR2 is SQIVND in the germline V gene (reference sequence). Trimming removed 2 bases from V and 3 bases from J; junction bases left unmatched: 15. The CDR3 is made up of 18 amino acids. The CDR3 region is CASSIRAGHSGGNYEQYF. As DNA, the CDR3 is TGTGCCAGTAGTATACGGGCAGGACACAGCGGGGGCAACTACGAGCAGTACTTC.

The V gene is TRBV4-2, the J gene TRBJ2-7; 12 bases align to TRBD2. The V and J ends lost 0 bases and 4 bases, in that order; junction bases with no gene match: 16. There are 20 residues in the CDR3. The germline gives CDR1 LGHNA, CDR2 YNFKEQ. The CDR3 DNA follows: TGTGCCAGCAGCCAAGATAATCCTAGCGGGAGGGCCGGTGGAAAATACGAGCAGTACTTC. Its translation is CASSQDNPSGRAGGKYEQYF.

The V gene is TRBV28, the J gene TRBJ2-7; D not certain. The CDR3 is 12 residues long. Germline values: CDR1 MDHEN, CDR2 SYDVKM. Trimming removed 2 bases from V and 4 bases from J, with 6 bases in between. The CDR3: CASSLAEYEQYF. The CDR3 bases are TGTGCCAGCAGTTTAGCGGAGTACGAGCAGTACTTC.

The count of this clone is one. The genes are TRBV29-1 and TRBJ2-7; D is unresolved. V lost 7 bases and J lost 1, with 11 bases in between. Germline CDR1 reads SQVTM; CDR2 reads ANQGSEA. The CDR3 is 12 amino acids. CDR3: CSAWGPSYEQYF. DNA for the CDR3: TGCAGCGCCTGGGGTCCTTCCTACGAGCAGTACTTC.

The chain uses TRBV5-1 and TRBJ2-5, with D possibly matching TRBD1 (6 bases). Trimming stripped 0 bases from V and 2 bases from J, with 11 bases between. The germline V gene has CDR1 SGHRS and CDR2 YFSETQ. The CDR3 extends over 15 amino acids. In DNA, the CDR3 is TGCGCCAGCAGCTTGGGGGGGACAAGACAAGAGACCCAGTACTTC. It codes for CASSLGGTRQETQYF.

In its sample, this clone was seen once. The CDR3 DNA sequence: TGTGCCAGCAGCTTAGAGGCAACAACCTACAATGAGCAGTTCTTC. It translates to CASSLEATTYNEQFF. The chain links TRBV7-8 to TRBJ2-1; D gene uncertain. Germline V gene sequence: CDR1 SGHVS, CDR2 FQNEAQ. The CDR3 length is 15 residues. The V gene lost 1 base and the J gene lost 2 bases, with 9 bases spanning the gap.

The chain joins TRBV5-1 to TRBJ2-3, with 11 positions matching TRBD2. The CDR3 extends over 16 amino acids. Germline V gene sequence: CDR1 SGHRS, CDR2 YFSETQ. V lost 4 bases to trimming and J lost 3 bases; unmatched junction nucleotides: 7. The CDR3 reads CASSNSGRARTDTQYF. CDR3 DNA: TGCGCCAGCAGCAATAGCGGGAGGGCCAGGACAGATACGCAGTATTTT.

This sequence joins TRBV6-6 and TRBJ1-1; D possibly corresponds to TRBD1 (5 bases). Trimming took 4 bases from V and 0 from J, leaving 9 bases between them. Per germline, CDR1 MNHNY and CDR2 SVGAGI (reference sequence). The CDR3 contains 14 residues. CDR3 residues: CASSFQGMNTEAFF. The CDR3 DNA sequence: TGTGCCAGCAGTTTCCAGGGTATGAACACTGAAGCTTTCTTT.

The chain uses TRBV15 and TRBJ2-7, with 9 bases aligning to TRBD1. The CDR3 is 15 residues long. V gave up 2 bases and J gave up 3 bases; unmatched junction bases: 5. From germline, CDR1 is LNHNV and CDR2 YYDKDF (reference sequence). DNA for the CDR3: TGTGCCACCAGCAGATCAACAGGGGGCTACTACGAGCAGTACTTC. Its protein is CATSRSTGGYYEQYF. The full variable domain, completed using reference TRBV15 and TRBJ2-7, is DAMVIQNPRYQVTQFGKPVTLSCSQTLNHNVMYWYQQKSSQAPKLLFHYYDKDFNNEADTPDNFQSRRPNTSFCFLDIRSPGLGDTAMYLCATSRSTGGYYEQYFGPGTRLTVT.

The V and J genes are TRBV7-9 and TRBJ2-3, with D perhaps TRBD1 (7 bases). V lost 5 bases and J lost 4, with 22 bases in between. CDR1 SEHNR and CDR2 FQNEAQ come from the germline V gene (reference sequence). This CDR3 has 17 residues. In nucleotides, the CDR3 is TGTGCCAGCAGCCTGGGGGGCAGGGGGATCTCGGCAGATACGCAGTATTTT. Translation: CASSLGGRGISADTQYF.

This clone was detected once. This chain connects TRBV4-1 to TRBJ2-7; D is undetermined. Trimming shortened V by 0 bases and J by 2 bases, and 11 bases separated the two germline ends. Looked up from germline, CDR1 is MGHRA and CDR2 is YSYEKL. CDR3 length: 15 residues. CDR3 sequence: CASSQDSHPTYEQYF. The CDR3 DNA reads as TGCGCCAGCAGCCAAGATTCACACCCTACCTACGAGCAGTACTTC.

This sequence joins TRBV7-9 and TRBJ2-1; maybe TRBD2 (6 bases). This CDR3 is 14 amino acids long. Per germline, CDR1 SEHNR and CDR2 FQNEAQ (reference sequence). Trimming left V 5 bases short and J 7 bases short, with 15 bases between. The CDR3 loop is CASSTRGRENEQFF. The CDR3 DNA sequence: TGTGCCAGCAGCACGAGAGGACGGGAGAATGAGCAGTTCTTC.

The chain employs TRBV28 and TRBJ1-1; D is unclear. Per the germline V gene, CDR1 is MDHEN and CDR2 is SYDVKM. Between the trimmed V and J ends, which lost 2 bases and 0 bases, there was a span of 13 bases. The CDR3 consists of 16 residues. DNA for the CDR3: TGTGCCAGCAGTTTACTGGCAGGTGATATGAACACTGAAGCTTTCTTT. Its protein is CASSLLAGDMNTEAFF.

The V call is TRBV28, the J call TRBJ1-6; D unclear. V lost 6 bases and J 7 bases, leaving 16 bases between the germline ends. The CDR3 runs to 15 residues. The germline V gene has CDR1 MDHEN and CDR2 SYDVKM. The CDR3 bases are TGTGCCAGCAGGACCGGTGCGCCCCGGAATTCACCCCTCCACTTT. Translation: CASRTGAPRNSPLHF.

The rearrangement uses TRBV7-8 and TRBJ1-3; D is ambiguous. V was shortened by 5 bases and J by 0 bases, with 5 bases between the two germline ends. CDR1 is SGHVS and CDR2 is FQNEAQ in the germline V gene. The CDR3 is 13 residues long. For the CDR3, the DNA is TGTGCCAGCAGCGGCGTCTCTGGAAACACCATATATTTT. This codes for CASSGVSGNTIYF.

CDR3 sequence reads: CASSFNSGSMADTQYF. Written as DNA, the CDR3 is TGCGCCAGCAGCTTCAATAGCGGCTCAATGGCAGATACGCAGTATTTT. The rearrangement links TRBV5-1 to TRBJ2-3; D is possibly TRBD2 (6 bases). The V end lost 2 bases, the J end lost 4 bases, and 17 bases lay between the germline ends. The CDR3 contains 16 residues. The germline V gene encodes CDR1 SGHRS and CDR2 YFSETQ.

The V and J genes are TRBV10-3 and TRBJ1-6, with 7 bases fitting TRBD1. Per the germline V gene, CDR1 is ENHRY and CDR2 is SYGVKD. This CDR3 region has 14 residues. Trimming cost V 5 bases and J 7 bases; bases outside gene matches: 5. The CDR3 is CAISPGDRNSPLHF. Written as DNA, the CDR3 is TGTGCCATCAGTCCCGGGGACAGAAATTCACCCCTCCACTTT.

This rearrangement joins TRBV11-2 to TRBJ1-6; the D is unclear. The V end was cut by 5 bases, the J end by 0 bases, with 11 bases between. This CDR3 region has 16 residues. The germline V gene encodes CDR1 SGHAT and CDR2 FQNNGV. DNA for the CDR3: TGTGCCAGCAGCACCCCTTTGAGCTCCTATAATTCACCCCTCCACTTT. The encoded protein is CASSTPLSSYNSPLHF.

This sequence joins TRBV5-1 and TRBJ1-1; D gene unclear. The CDR3 consists of 12 residues. Trimming stripped 6 bases from V and 5 bases from J, with 11 bases between. The germline V gene has CDR1 SGHRS and CDR2 YFSETQ. Written as DNA, the CDR3 is TGCGCCAGCAAGACGGATGGAACTGAAGCTTTCTTT. As protein: CASKTDGTEAFF.

DNA of the CDR3: TGTGCCAGCAGTGATAAGATCCCTTCCGACAATGAGCAGTTCTTC. It is translated as CASSDKIPSDNEQFF. This chain joins TRBV6-1 and TRBJ2-1; the D is unclear. Trimming stripped 3 bases from V and 5 bases from J, with 14 bases between. Germline V gene sequence: CDR1 MNHNS, CDR2 SASEGT. The CDR3 runs to 15 residues.

The genes are TRBV27 and TRBJ1-1, with 10 nucleotides matching TRBD1. V shed 10 bases and J 5 bases; nucleotides not matched to a gene: 7. Per the germline V gene, CDR1 is MNHEY and CDR2 is SMNVEV (reference sequence). This CDR3 contains 13 residues. Here the CDR3 DNA reads TGTGCCACACGGGGGACAGGGGAGACTGAAGCTTTCTTT. As protein: CATRGTGETEAFF.